One T cell receptor beta chain is described in this entry. Original processing notes: Reference gene primer amplification yielded estimated nucleated cell counts. This table comes from immunoSEQ multiplex PCR, and its TCRdb copy is limited to in-frame clones, with some not included. Clone size and V and J calls were adopted from that table, with D and trimming inferred from the DNA. Of 85,000 to 95,000 clones in the sample, approximately 89% were seen once. This record belongs to a study of blood T cell repertoires in COVID-19. Study in general: Sources were T cells, B-cell-depleted T cells, or PBMCs; the material itself was cDNA or gDNA.

With V trimmed by 4 bases and J by 1 base, 2 bases remained unmatched. Per germline, CDR1 SGHDT and CDR2 YYEEEE. The CDR3 contains 16 residues. What was sequenced was peripheral blood. This TCR came from a human donor with acute or convalescent COVID-19. The donor label of this sample is uncertain. The rearrangement links TRBV5-6 to TRBJ1-6, with 10 bases matching TRBD1. CDR3: CASSQGQGSYNSPLHF. CDR3 DNA sequence: TGTGCCAGCAGCCAGGGACAGGGGTCCTATAATTCACCCCTCCACTTT.